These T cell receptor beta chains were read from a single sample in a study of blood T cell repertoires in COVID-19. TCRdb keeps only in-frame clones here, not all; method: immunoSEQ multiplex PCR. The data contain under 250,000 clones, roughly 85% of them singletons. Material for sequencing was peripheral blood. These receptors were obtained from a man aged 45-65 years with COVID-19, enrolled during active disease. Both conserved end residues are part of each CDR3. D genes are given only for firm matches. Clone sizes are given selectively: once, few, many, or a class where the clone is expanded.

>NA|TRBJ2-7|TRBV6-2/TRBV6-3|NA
CASSHTRGESYEQYF
TGTGCCAGCAGTCACACCCGCGGGGAATCCTACGAGCAGTACTTC
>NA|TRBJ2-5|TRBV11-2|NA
CASSFAGQETQYF
TGTGCCAGCAGCTTTGCGGGGCAAGAGACCCAGTACTTC
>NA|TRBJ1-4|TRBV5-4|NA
CASSETGGTNEKLFF
TGTGCCAGCAGCGAAACCGGGGGAACTAATGAAAAACTGTTTTTT
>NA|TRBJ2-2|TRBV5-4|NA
CASSKTGTNTGELFF
TGTGCCAGCAGCAAGACAGGAACGAACACCGGGGAGCTGTTTTTT
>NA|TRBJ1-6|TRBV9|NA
CASSVGPRGYNSPLHF
TGTGCCAGCAGCGTAGGTCCCAGGGGCTATAATTCACCCCTCCACTTT
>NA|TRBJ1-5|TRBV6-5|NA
CASTFDSNNQPQHF
TGTGCCAGCACCTTCGACAGCAACAATCAGCCCCAGCATTTT
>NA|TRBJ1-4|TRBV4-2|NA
CASSQERAGYYEKLFF
TGTGCCAGCAGCCAAGAAAGGGCAGGGTATTACGAAAAACTGTTTTTT
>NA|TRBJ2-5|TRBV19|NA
CASSKNREETQYF
TGTGCCAGTAGTAAGAACAGAGAAGAGACCCAGTACTTC
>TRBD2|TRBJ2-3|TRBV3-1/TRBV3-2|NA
CASSQAPAGGSTDTQYF
TGTGCCAGCAGCCAAGCTCCAGCGGGGGGGTCCACAGATACGCAGTATTTT
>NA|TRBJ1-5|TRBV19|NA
CASSILWEAQPQHF
TGTGCCAGTAGTATTCTGTGGGAGGCTCAGCCCCAGCATTTT
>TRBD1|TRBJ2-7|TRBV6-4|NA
CASTQGAIYEQYF
TGTGCCAGCACGCAGGGGGCGATCTACGAGCAGTACTTC
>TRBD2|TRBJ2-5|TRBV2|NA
CARNSKRGGLETQYF
TGTGCCAGAAATTCGAAGCGGGGGGGCCTGGAGACCCAGTACTTC
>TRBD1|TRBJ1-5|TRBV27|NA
CASSLSSGGSQPQHF
TGTGCCAGCAGTTTATCGTCAGGGGGCTCTCAGCCCCAGCATTTT
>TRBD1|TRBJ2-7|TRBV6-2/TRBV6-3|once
CASSDRVSSYEQYF
TGTGCCAGCAGTGACAGGGTCAGCTCCTACGAGCAGTACTTC
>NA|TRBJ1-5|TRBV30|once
CAWSGTATDQPQHF
TGTGCCTGGAGCGGAACAGCCACGGATCAGCCCCAGCATTTT
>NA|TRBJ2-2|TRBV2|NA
CARQQHANTGELFF
TGTGCCAGACAGCAACACGCGAACACCGGGGAGCTGTTTTTT
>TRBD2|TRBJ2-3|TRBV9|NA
CASSPAGGGTDTQYF
TGTGCCAGCAGCCCCGCGGGGGGGGGCACAGATACGCAGTATTTT
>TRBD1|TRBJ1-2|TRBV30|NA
CAWKITGGGYGYTF
TGTGCCTGGAAGATCACAGGGGGCGGGTATGGCTACACCTTC
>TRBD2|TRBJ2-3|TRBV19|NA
CASLAGGLDTQYF
TGTGCCAGCCTAGCGGGGGGACTCGATACGCAGTATTTT
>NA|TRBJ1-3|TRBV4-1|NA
CASSRVWGGGNTIYF
TGCGCCAGCAGCCGCGTCTGGGGGGGAGGAAACACCATATATTTT
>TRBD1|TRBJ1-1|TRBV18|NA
CASSLNRGDTEAFF
TGTGCCAGCTCACTAAACAGGGGGGACACTGAAGCTTTCTTT
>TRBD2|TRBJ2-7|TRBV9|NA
CASSVVGGGADEQYF
TGTGCCAGCAGCGTAGTCGGCGGGGGGGCCGACGAGCAGTACTTC
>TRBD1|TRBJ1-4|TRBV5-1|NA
CASSWGTGRDEKLFF
TGCGCCAGCAGCTGGGGGACAGGGAGGGATGAAAAACTGTTTTTT
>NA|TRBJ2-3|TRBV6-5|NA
CASSYSLGVAQYF
TGTGCCAGCAGTTACTCGCTAGGGGTCGCGCAGTATTTT
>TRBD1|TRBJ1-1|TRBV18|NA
CASSTGTAALNTEAFF
TGTGCCAGCTCAACGGGGACAGCAGCTTTGAACACTGAAGCTTTCTTT
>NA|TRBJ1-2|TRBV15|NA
CATSREQGNGYTF
TGTGCCACCAGCAGAGAACAGGGAAATGGCTACACCTTC
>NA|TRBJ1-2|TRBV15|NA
CATSRDRVPNYGYTF
TGTGCCACCAGCAGAGATCGGGTTCCTAACTATGGCTACACCTTC
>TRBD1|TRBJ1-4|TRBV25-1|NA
CASSVGGAEKLFF
TGTGCCAGCAGTGTAGGGGGCGCGGAAAAACTGTTTTTT
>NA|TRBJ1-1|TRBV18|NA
CASSPSKGGLTEAFF
TGTGCCAGCTCACCTTCTAAAGGGGGTCTCACTGAAGCTTTCTTT
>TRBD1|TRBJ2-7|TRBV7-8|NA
CASSTTGGSREQYF
TGTGCCAGCAGCACCACAGGGGGATCTCGCGAGCAGTACTTC
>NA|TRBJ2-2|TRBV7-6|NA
CASSLDGYTGELFF
TGTGCCAGCAGCTTAGACGGGTACACCGGGGAGCTGTTTTTT
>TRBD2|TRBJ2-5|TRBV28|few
CASSLSSGGQETQYF
TGTGCCAGCAGTTTAAGTAGCGGGGGTCAAGAGACCCAGTACTTC
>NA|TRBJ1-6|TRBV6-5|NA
CASSYSVVVNSPLHF
TGTGCCAGCAGTTACTCGGTCGTAGTAAATTCACCCCTCCACTTT
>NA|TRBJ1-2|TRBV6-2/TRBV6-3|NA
CASSLTTTTNYGYTF
TGTGCCAGCAGCCTCACAACGACAACTAACTATGGCTACACCTTC
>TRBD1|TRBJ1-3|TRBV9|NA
CASSAGGTTGENTIYF
TGTGCCAGCAGCGCCGGGGGGACGACAGGGGAAAACACCATATATTTT
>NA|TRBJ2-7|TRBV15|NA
CATSRDLAETYEQYF
TGTGCCACCAGCAGAGATTTGGCGGAGACCTACGAGCAGTACTTC
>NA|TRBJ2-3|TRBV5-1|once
CASSPSGGRDTQYF
TGCGCCAGCAGCCCATCCGGGGGGCGGGATACGCAGTATTTT
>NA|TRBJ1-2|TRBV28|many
CASSYQVMAYGYTF
TGTGCCAGCAGTTATCAGGTGATGGCGTATGGCTACACCTTC
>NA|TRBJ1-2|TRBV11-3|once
CASSLSLNPQRSYGYTF
TGTGCCAGCAGCTTAAGTTTAAACCCTCAGCGCTCCTATGGCTACACCTTC
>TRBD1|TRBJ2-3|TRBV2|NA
CASSEQWDRDPTDTQYF
TGTGCCAGCAGTGAACAATGGGACAGGGATCCCACAGATACGCAGTATTTT
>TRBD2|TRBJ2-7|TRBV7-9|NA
CASSPRGSGGRNEQYF
TGTGCCAGCAGCCCGAGGGGTAGCGGGGGGAGGAACGAGCAGTACTTC
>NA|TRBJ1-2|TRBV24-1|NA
CATSETTDRGGYTF
TGTGCCACCAGTGAAACCACAGACCGTGGAGGCTACACCTTC
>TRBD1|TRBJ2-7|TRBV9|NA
CASSDGQGEGSYEQYF
TGTGCCAGCAGCGACGGACAGGGAGAGGGCTCCTACGAGCAGTACTTC
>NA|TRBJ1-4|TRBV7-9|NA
CASSLVGTAQNEKLFF
TGTGCCAGCAGCTTAGTAGGAACAGCCCAGAATGAAAAACTGTTTTTT
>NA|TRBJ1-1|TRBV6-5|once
CASSNREMNTEAFF
TGTGCCAGCAGTAACAGGGAAATGAACACTGAAGCTTTCTTT
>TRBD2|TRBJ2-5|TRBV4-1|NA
CASSQVRIAGVETQYF
TGCGCCAGCAGCCAAGTTCGGATAGCGGGGGTAGAGACCCAGTACTTC
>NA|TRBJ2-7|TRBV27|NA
CASSFRDPREQYF
TGTGCCAGCAGTTTTCGAGATCCTCGGGAGCAGTACTTC
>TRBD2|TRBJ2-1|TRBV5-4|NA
CASSWPAGNYNEQFF
TGTGCCAGCAGCTGGCCAGCGGGGAACTACAATGAGCAGTTCTTC
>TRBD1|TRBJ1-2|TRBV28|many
CASSTPGGAGGYTF
TGTGCCAGCAGCACGCCAGGGGGCGCCGGTGGCTACACCTTC
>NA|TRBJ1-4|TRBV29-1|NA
CSVLLNEKLFF
TGCAGCGTACTATTAAATGAAAAACTGTTTTTT
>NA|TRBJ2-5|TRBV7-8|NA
CASSFFGTLQETQYF
TGTGCCAGCAGCTTCTTCGGGACACTCCAAGAGACCCAGTACTTC
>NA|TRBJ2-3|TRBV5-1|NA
CASRALGTDTQYF
TGCGCCAGCAGGGCATTGGGCACAGATACGCAGTATTTT
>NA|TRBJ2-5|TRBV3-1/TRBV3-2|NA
CASSPGLEETQYF
TGTGCCAGCAGTCCCGGTCTAGAAGAGACCCAGTACTTC
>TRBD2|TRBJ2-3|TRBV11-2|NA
CASSLLAGGNTDTQYF
TGTGCCAGCAGCTTACTAGCGGGGGGGAACACAGATACGCAGTATTTT
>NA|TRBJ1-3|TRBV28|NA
CASTGDSSGNTIYF
TGTGCCAGCACGGGGGATAGCTCTGGAAACACCATATATTTT
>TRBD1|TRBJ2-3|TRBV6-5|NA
CASSPRDRGSDTQYF
TGTGCCAGCAGTCCCCGGGACAGGGGTTCCGATACGCAGTATTTT
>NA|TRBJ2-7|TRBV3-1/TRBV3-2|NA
CASSQAEWTATYEQYF
TGTGCCAGCAGCCAAGCCGAATGGACAGCTACCTACGAGCAGTACTTC
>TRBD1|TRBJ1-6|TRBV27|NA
CASLRTGSIYNSPLHF
TGTGCCAGCCTAAGGACAGGATCGATATATAATTCACCCCTCCACTTT
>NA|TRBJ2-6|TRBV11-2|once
CASSLPGANVLTF
TGTGCCAGCAGCCTCCCTGGGGCCAACGTCCTGACTTTC